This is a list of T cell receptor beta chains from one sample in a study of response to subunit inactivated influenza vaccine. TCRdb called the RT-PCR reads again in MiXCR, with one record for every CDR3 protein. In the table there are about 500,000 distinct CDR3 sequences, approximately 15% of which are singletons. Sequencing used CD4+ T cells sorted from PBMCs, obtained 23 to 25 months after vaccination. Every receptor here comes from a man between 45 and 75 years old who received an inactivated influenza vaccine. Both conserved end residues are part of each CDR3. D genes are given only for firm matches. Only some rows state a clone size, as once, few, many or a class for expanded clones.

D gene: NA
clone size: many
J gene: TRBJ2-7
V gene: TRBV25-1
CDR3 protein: CASSDRGGLHEQYF
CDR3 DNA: TGTGCCAGCAGTGACAGGGGGGGACTCCACGAGCAGTACTTC

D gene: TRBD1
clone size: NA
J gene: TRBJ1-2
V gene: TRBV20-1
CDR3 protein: CSATGDRDYGYTF
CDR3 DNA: TGCAGTGCAACCGGAGACAGGGACTATGGCTACACCTTC

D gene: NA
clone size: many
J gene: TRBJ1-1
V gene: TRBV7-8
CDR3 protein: CASSSKNTEAFF
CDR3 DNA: TGTGCCAGCAGCAGCAAGAACACTGAAGCTTTCTTT

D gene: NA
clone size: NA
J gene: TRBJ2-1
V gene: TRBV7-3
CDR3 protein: CASSLTASESLLFSYNEQFF
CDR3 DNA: TGTGCCAGCAGCTTAACTGCATCGGAGTCCCTATTATTCTCCTACAATGAGCAGTTCTTC

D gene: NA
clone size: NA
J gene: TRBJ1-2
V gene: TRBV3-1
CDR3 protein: CASSQGWTGSGYTF
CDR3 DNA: TGTGCCAGCAGCCAAGGGTGGACTGGGAGTGGCTACACCTTC

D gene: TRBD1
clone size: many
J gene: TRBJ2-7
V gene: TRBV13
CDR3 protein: CATSKGQGSYEQYF
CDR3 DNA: TGTGCCACCTCGAAGGGACAGGGCTCCTACGAGCAGTACTTC

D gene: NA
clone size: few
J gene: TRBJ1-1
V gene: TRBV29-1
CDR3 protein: CSVQASPTEAFF
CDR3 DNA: TGCAGCGTCCAGGCTAGTCCCACTGAAGCTTTCTTT

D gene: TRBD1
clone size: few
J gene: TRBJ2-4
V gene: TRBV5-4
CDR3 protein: CASSGRTGAPGAKNIQYF
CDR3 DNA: TGTGCCAGCAGCGGTAGGACAGGGGCCCCCGGGGCCAAAAACATTCAGTACTTC

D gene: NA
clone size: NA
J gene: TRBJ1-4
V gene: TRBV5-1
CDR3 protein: CASSLEGAEKLFF
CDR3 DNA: TGCGCCAGCAGCTTGGAGGGCGCCGAAAAACTGTTTTTT

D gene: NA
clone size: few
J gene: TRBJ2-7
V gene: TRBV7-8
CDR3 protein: CASSSRDTDYEQYF
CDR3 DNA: TGTGCCAGCAGCTCCAGGGACACCGACTACGAGCAGTACTTC

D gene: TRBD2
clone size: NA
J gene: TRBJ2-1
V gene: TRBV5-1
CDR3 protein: CASSQNQVAGGGEQFF
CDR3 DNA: TGCGCCAGCAGCCAAAACCAAGTAGCGGGTGGGGGGGAGCAGTTCTTC

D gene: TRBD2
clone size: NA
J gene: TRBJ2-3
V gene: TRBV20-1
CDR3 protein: CSASQLAGGPDTQYF
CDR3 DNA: TGCAGTGCCTCTCAATTAGCGGGAGGGCCGGATACGCAGTATTTT

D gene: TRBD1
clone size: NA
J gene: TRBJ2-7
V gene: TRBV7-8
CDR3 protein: CASNPRQGANEQYF
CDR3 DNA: TGTGCCAGCAACCCTCGACAGGGGGCCAACGAGCAGTACTTC

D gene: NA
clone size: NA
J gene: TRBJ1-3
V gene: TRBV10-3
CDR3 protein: CAISVANAGNTIYF
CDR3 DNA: TGTGCCATCAGTGTGGCCAACGCTGGAAACACCATATATTTT

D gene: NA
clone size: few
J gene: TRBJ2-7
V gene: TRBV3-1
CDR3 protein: CASSQDFARFYEQYF
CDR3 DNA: TGTGCCAGCAGCCAAGATTTTGCCAGATTCTACGAGCAGTACTTC

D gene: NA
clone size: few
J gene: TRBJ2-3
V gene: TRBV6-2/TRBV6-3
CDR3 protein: CASSQGPRDTQYF
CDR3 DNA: TGTGCCAGCAGCCAAGGGCCAAGGGATACGCAGTATTTT

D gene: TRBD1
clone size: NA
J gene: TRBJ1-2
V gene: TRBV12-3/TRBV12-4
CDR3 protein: CASRPPGGGGYTF
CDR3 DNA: TGTGCCAGCAGACCCCCAGGGGGCGGGGGCTACACCTTC

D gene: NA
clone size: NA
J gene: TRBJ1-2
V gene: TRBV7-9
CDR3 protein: CASSLARSSGGYTF
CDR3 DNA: TGTGCCAGCAGCTTAGCGAGGTCAAGCGGAGGCTACACCTTC

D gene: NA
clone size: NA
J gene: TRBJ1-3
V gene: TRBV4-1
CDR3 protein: CASSQRAALSGNTIYF
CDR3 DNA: TGCGCCAGCAGCCAAAGAGCAGCCCTCTCTGGAAACACCATATATTTT

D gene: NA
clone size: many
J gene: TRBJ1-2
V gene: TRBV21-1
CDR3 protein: CASSSCRANYGYTF
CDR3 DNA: TGTGCCAGCAGCAGTTGCAGAGCTAACTATGGCTACACCTTC

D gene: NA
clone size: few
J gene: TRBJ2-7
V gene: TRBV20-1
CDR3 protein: CSARGDAYEQYF
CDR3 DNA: TGCAGTGCTAGAGGGGATGCATACGAGCAGTACTTC

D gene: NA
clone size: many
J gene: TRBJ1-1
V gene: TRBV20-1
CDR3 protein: CSARAPVRNTEAFF
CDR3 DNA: TGCAGTGCTAGAGCCCCCGTCAGGAACACTGAAGCTTTCTTT

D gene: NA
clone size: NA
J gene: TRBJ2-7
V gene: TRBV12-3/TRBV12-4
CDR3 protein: CASSLHSSSYEQYF
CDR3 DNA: TGTGCCAGCAGTTTACACTCGAGCTCCTACGAGCAGTACTTC

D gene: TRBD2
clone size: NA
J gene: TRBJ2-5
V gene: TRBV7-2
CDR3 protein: CASSLVRGGQETQYF
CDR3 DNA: TGTGCCAGCAGCTTAGTTCGGGGGGGCCAAGAGACCCAGTACTTC

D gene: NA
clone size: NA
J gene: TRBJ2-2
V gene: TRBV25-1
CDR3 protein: CASSASVGGFTGELFF
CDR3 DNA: TGTGCCAGCAGTGCCTCGGTTGGGGGGTTCACCGGGGAGCTGTTTTTT

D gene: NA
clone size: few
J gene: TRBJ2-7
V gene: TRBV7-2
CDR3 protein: CASSPWTNYEQYF
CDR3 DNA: TGTGCCAGCAGCCCCTGGACCAATTACGAGCAGTACTTC

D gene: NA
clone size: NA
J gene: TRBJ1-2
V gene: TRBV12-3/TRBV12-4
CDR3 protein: CASSFFPGDTNYGYTF
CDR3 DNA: TGTGCCAGCAGTTTCTTTCCCGGGGACACTAACTATGGCTACACCTTC

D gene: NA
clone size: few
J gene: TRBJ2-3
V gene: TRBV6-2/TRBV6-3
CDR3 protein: CASRPGTTDTQYF
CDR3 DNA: TGTGCCAGCAGGCCCGGAACCACAGATACGCAGTATTTT

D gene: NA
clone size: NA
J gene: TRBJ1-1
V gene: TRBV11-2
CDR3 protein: CASRHTGVNTEAFF
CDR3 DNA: TGTGCCAGCAGGCACACGGGCGTGAACACTGAAGCTTTCTTT

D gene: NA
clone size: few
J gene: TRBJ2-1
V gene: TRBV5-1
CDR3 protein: CASSWAPAGIYNEQFF
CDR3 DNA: TGCGCCAGCAGCTGGGCCCCCGCGGGGATATACAATGAGCAGTTCTTC